Listed below are T cell receptor beta chains from one sample, sequenced in a study of CD8+ T cells in alopecia areata. Only in-frame clones appear in the TCRdb table, and some are missing; sequencing was by immunoSEQ multiplex PCR. In the table there are roughly 220,000 clones, just over 65% of which are singletons. The material was CD4+ T cells sorted from blood, obtained at approximately week 45, from a patient treated with tofacitinib. The source is a human donor with alopecia areata. The CDR3 runs from the conserved cysteine through the conserved F or W. D genes are given only for firm matches. Expanded clones get a size class; other rows say once, few or many, or leave the size out.

TRBJ1-2 11 TRBV7-2 - - TGTGCCAGCAGCTCGGGCTATGGCTACACCTTC CASSSGYGYTF
TRBJ1-2 12 TRBV29-1 - - TGCAGCGTTCAGGAGACTAACTATGGCTACACCTTC CSVQETNYGYTF
TRBJ1-1 15 TRBV29-1 - TRBD1 TGCAGCGTTGAGGGCCCCCAGGGGGCGGGCACTGAAGCTTTCTTT CSVEGPQGAGTEAFF
TRBJ2-2 15 TRBV5-4 - - TGTGCCAGCAGTAAACAGGGTCAGTCCACCGGGGAGCTGTTTTTT CASSKQGQSTGELFF
TRBJ2-2 14 TRBV5-1 once TRBD1 TGCGCCAGCAGCTTACAGGGGGCCACCGGGGAGCTGTTTTTT CASSLQGATGELFF
TRBJ2-7 16 TRBV30 - - TGTGCCTGGAGTGGGGAGGAGAAATTGACAATCTACGAGCAGTACTTC CAWSGEEKLTIYEQYF
TRBJ2-7 11 TRBV20-1 - - TGCAGTGCTAGTAGAGGATACGAGCAGTACTTC CSASRGYEQYF
TRBJ1-2 14 TRBV30 - - TGTGCCTGGAGTGCGGGGGCGCGCGGCTATGGCTACACCTTC CAWSAGARGYGYTF
TRBJ2-7 15 TRBV15 - TRBD1 TGTGCCACCAGCAGGGGACAGGGAGGTTTCGACGAGCAGTACTTC CATSRGQGGFDEQYF
TRBJ1-1 12 TRBV29-1 - - TGCAGCGTTCTGGGCAAGAACACTGAAGCTTTCTTT CSVLGKNTEAFF
TRBJ2-1 14 TRBV2 - - TGTGCCAGCGGTTCACTTACCTCCTACAATGAGCAGTTCTTC CASGSLTSYNEQFF
TRBJ1-5 19 TRBV1 - - TGCACCAGCAGCCAAGATATCAGTGAGGGAGCCTATAGCAATCAGCCCCAGCATTTT CTSSQDISEGAYSNQPQHF
TRBJ2-7 12 TRBV29-1 - - TGCAGCGTTCTTCGACAATCGTCTGAGCAGTACTTC CSVLRQSSEQYF
TRBJ1-2 10 TRBV20-1 - - TGCAGTGCTATGGGCACTGGCTACACCTTC CSAMGTGYTF
TRBJ1-6 13 TRBV30 - - TGTGCCTGGAGTGAAGGAGACAATTCACCCCTCCACTTT CAWSEGDNSPLHF
TRBJ2-2 13 TRBV23-1 - - TGCGCCAGCAGACAGGAAATCACCGGGGAGCTGTTTTTT CASRQEITGELFF
TRBJ2-6 16 TRBV5-1 - - TGCGCCAGCAGCTCCCGCGGAAGCTCTGGGGCCAACGTCCTGACTTTC CASSSRGSSGANVLTF
TRBJ1-1 15 TRBV5-1 - - TGCGCCAGCAGCTTGGGAACCCGGGTGAGGACTGAAGCTTTCTTT CASSLGTRVRTEAFF
TRBJ1-2 15 TRBV19 - - TGTGCCAGTGAGTCGGGGGGCGGCTTCAACTATGGCTACACCTTC CASESGGGFNYGYTF
TRBJ2-1 13 TRBV30 - TRBD1 TGTGCCTGGACGGGACAGGGGGTTATCGGGCAGTTCTTC CAWTGQGVIGQFF
TRBJ1-2 16 TRBV5-1 - - TGCGCCAGCAGCTTGGAAGGGCGAGGGCTAAACTATGGCTACACCTTC CASSLEGRGLNYGYTF
TRBJ2-7 16 TRBV29-1 few - TGCAGCGCGAACTTCTTCGGTCAGGGAATGGACTACGAGCAGTACTTC CSANFFGQGMDYEQYF
TRBJ1-5 15 TRBV7-2 - TRBD1 TGTGCCAGCAGCTTAGTAGCGGACAGGGATCAGCCCCAGCATTTT CASSLVADRDQPQHF
TRBJ2-7 15 TRBV7-2 - - TGTGCCAGCAGCTTGCTAGACACCGGCTCCTACGAGCAGTACTTC CASSLLDTGSYEQYF
TRBJ1-2 14 TRBV30 - - TGTGCCTGGAATTTCCGGACGGAGGTTTATGGCTACACCTTC CAWNFRTEVYGYTF
TRBJ2-1 13 TRBV5-1 few - TGCGCCAGCAGCTGGACTCGAGGGAATGAGCAGTTCTTC CASSWTRGNEQFF
TRBJ1-2 12 TRBV5-6 - - TGTGCCAGCAGCCGGGCAGCCTATGGCTACACCTTC CASSRAAYGYTF
TRBJ2-3 13 TRBV12-5 - - TGTGCTAGTGGTTTCGGAACCGGGGATACGCAGTATTTT CASGFGTGDTQYF
TRBJ2-3 11 TRBV20-1 - - TGCAGTGCTGGGAAGTCAGATACGCAGTATTTT CSAGKSDTQYF
TRBJ2-6 19 TRBV7-2 few - TGTGCCAGCAGCTTAGCGCAGTCAGGGGGGGACTCTGGGGCCAACGTCCTGACTTTC CASSLAQSGGDSGANVLTF
TRBJ2-6 16 TRBV30 - - TGTGCCTGGAGTGTAAGAGGGTCCTCTGGGGCCAACGTCCTGACTTTC CAWSVRGSSGANVLTF
TRBJ1-6 15 TRBV7-9 - - TGTGCCAGCGCCCGGGGAGACAACGGCTATTCACCCCTCCACTTT CASARGDNGYSPLHF
TRBJ1-2 13 TRBV25-1 - - TGTGCCAGCAGTGAAGGGTTACTCTATGGCTACACCTTC CASSEGLLYGYTF
TRBJ1-1 13 TRBV7-6 - - TGTGCCAGCAAGGGTGGCATGAACACTGAAGCTTTCTTT CASKGGMNTEAFF
TRBJ2-7 16 TRBV11-2 few TRBD2 TGTGCCAGCAGCTCCCTTGGGGCGGGGGAGTTTTACGAGCAGTACTTC CASSSLGAGEFYEQYF
TRBJ2-1 16 TRBV5-1 - - TGCGCCAGCAGCTTGGAGGCCATGAGCTCCTACAATGAGCAGTTCTTC CASSLEAMSSYNEQFF
TRBJ2-1 15 TRBV5-1 - - TGCGCCAGCAGCCCGAACAACCCCCGCCGCAATGAGCAGTTCTTC CASSPNNPRRNEQFF
TRBJ2-3 16 TRBV19 - - TGTGCCAGTAGCCGGACCCCGGGACCAGCGGGTGATACGCAGTATTTT CASSRTPGPAGDTQYF
TRBJ1-1 15 TRBV29-1 - - TGCAGCGTTCTAATGTCGGGGTACAGGGTCTCTGAAGCTTTCTTT CSVLMSGYRVSEAFF
TRBJ2-3 16 TRBV4-3 - TRBD2 TGCGCCAGCAGCCAAGAACGGGGGGGTAGCACAGATACGCAGTATTTT CASSQERGGSTDTQYF
TRBJ2-1 12 TRBV10-3 - - TGTGCCATCAAGGGGGATAACGGTGAGCAGTTCTTC CAIKGDNGEQFF
TRBJ2-2 14 TRBV19 - - TGTGCCAGTAGCGCAGCTGGGGACACCGGGGAGCTGTTTTTT CASSAAGDTGELFF
TRBJ1-5 14 TRBV30 few - TGTGCCTGGAATACCCGAGGCTTCAATCAGCCCCAGCATTTT CAWNTRGFNQPQHF
TRBJ1-3 13 TRBV13 - - TGTGCCAGCAGCAAAGGCCCGCGAAACACCATATATTTT CASSKGPRNTIYF
TRBJ2-1 11 TRBV5-6 - - TGTGCCAGCAGCTTGAGGGATGAGCAGTTCTTC CASSLRDEQFF
TRBJ2-6 16 TRBV7-9 - - TGTGCCAGCAGCTCCCTAGGGTTCTCTGGGGCCAACGTCCTGACTTTC CASSSLGFSGANVLTF
TRBJ1-2 16 TRBV5-6 - TRBD1 TGTGCCAGCAGCAAGGGACAGGGATTAACTAACTATGGCTACACCTTC CASSKGQGLTNYGYTF
TRBJ2-1 8 TRBV28 few - TGTGCCAGCGGTGAGCAGTTCTTC CASGEQFF
TRBJ2-7 15 TRBV27 few - TGTGCCAGCAGTTTATCATCGGTCCGGGGCTACGAGCAGTACTTC CASSLSSVRGYEQYF
TRBJ1-5 14 TRBV29-1 - - TGCAGCGTCCGTGGCGGGAATAGCAATCAGCCCCAGCATTTT CSVRGGNSNQPQHF
TRBJ2-7 14 TRBV7-2 few TRBD2 TGTGCCAGCAGCCCGACTAGCGGGGTCTACGAGCAGTACTTC CASSPTSGVYEQYF
TRBJ2-1 14 TRBV11-3 - - TGTGCCAGCAACCCGGACAGCTCCTACAATGAGCAGTTCTTC CASNPDSSYNEQFF
TRBJ1-5 15 TRBV4-3 - - TGCGCCAGCAGCCAAAGAGCCGGTCCCGATCAGCCCCAGCATTTT CASSQRAGPDQPQHF
TRBJ1-2 15 TRBV10-2 - TRBD1 TGCGCCAGCAGTTCCTTCGGACAGGGGGAGTATGGCTACACCTTC CASSSFGQGEYGYTF
TRBJ1-2 13 TRBV6-4 - TRBD1 TGTGCCAGCAGCGCCCAGGGGGAGCACGGCTACACCTTC CASSAQGEHGYTF